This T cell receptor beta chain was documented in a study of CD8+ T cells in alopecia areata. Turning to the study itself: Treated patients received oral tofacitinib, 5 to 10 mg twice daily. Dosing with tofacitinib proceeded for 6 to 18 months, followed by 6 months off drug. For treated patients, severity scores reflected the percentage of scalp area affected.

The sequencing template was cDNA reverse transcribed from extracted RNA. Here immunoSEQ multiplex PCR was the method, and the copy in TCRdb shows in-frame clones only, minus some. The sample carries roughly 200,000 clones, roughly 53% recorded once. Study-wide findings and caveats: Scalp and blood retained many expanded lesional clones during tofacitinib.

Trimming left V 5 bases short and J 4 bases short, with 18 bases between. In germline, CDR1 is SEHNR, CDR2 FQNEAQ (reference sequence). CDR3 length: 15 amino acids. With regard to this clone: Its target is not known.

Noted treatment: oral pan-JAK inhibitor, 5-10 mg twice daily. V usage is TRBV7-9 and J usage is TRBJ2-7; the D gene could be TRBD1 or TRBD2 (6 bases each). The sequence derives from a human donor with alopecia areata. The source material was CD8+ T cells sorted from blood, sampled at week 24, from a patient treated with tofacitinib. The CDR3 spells CASSRGTTSAYEQYF. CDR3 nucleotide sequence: TGTGCCAGCAGCCGGGGGACAACAAGTGCGTACGAGCAGTACTTC.